This entry is about one T cell receptor beta chain. Its antigen is unidentified. The data were obtained in a study of T cell responses to AZD1222 COVID-19 vaccine. Points from the study as a whole: Close to half of all spike-specific TCRs reportedly target regions of the variants that are unmutated. Seropositivity was recorded at baseline in only 6 or 7 AZD1222 recipients. Increased Spike-specific TCR breadth and depth were observed after two AZD1222 doses.

The protocol was immunoSEQ multiplex PCR, while the TCRdb copy is restricted to in-frame clones and leaves out a portion. The repertoire holds more than 95,000 clones, roughly 89% seen once, with over 8.5% in the top ten. The CDR3 runs to 15 residues. Trimming removed 0 bases at V and 7 bases at J, with 14 bases between. Germline V CDR1 and CDR2: SGDLS, YYNGEE. The chain carries TRBV9 and TRBJ2-1, with D possibly TRBD2 on 5 matching bases. This clonotype originated in an adult in good health. The sample was peripheral blood, taken on day 0 of MenACWY control vaccination. The CDR3 loop is CASSVGSGSRNEQFF. The CDR3, as DNA: TGTGCCAGCAGCGTAGGAAGCGGTTCGCGTAATGAGCAGTTCTTC. Variable domain in full (rest from reference TRBV9 and TRBJ2-1): DSGVTQTPKHLITATGQRVTLRCSPRSGDLSVYWYQQSLDQGLQFLIQYYNGEERAKGNILERFSAQQFPDLHSELNLSSLELGDSALYFCASSVGSGSRNEQFFGPGTRLTVL.